This entry lists 2 T cell receptor beta chains sequenced from one sample in a study of cytomegalovirus exposure and HLA in healthy donors. The PCR ran on 60 Vbeta and 13 Jbeta primers. The method was immunoSEQ multiplex PCR; TCRdb's version includes in-frame clones alone and lacks a portion of them. Among under 250,000 clones listed, around 80% were seen once. Sequenced: PBMCs. These TCRs come from a male donor in good health and CMV-seronegative.

The V call is TRBV2, the J call TRBJ2-5; 14 bases map to TRBD2. TRBJ2-7 explains the end of the DNA better; the J call may be wrong. The CDR3 runs 16 residues. CDR1 is SNHLY, CDR2 FYNNEI, per germline. The CDR3 loop reads CASSGLGLAGEYEQYF. The CDR3 nucleotides read TGTGCCAGCAGTGGTCTGGGACTAGCGGGAGAGTACGAGCAGTACTTC.

The chain carries TRBV2 and TRBJ1-1; no clear D gene. Germline CDR1 and CDR2: SNHLY and FYNNEI. Deletions cut 6 bases from V and 0 bases from J, with 5 bases between. The CDR3 runs 12 residues. The CDR3 DNA follows: TGTGCCAGCAGGTTCATGAACACTGAAGCTTTCTTT. It encodes CASRFMNTEAFF.